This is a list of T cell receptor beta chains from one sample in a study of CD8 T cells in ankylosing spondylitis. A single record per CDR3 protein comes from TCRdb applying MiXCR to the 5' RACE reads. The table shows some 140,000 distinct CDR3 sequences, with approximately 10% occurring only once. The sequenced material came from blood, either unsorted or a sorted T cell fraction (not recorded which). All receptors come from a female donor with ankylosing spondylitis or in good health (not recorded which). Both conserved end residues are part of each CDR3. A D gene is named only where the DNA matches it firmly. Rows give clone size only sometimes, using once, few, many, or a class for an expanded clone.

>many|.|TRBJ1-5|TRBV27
CASRLSWALSQPQHF
TGTGCCAGCAGGCTCTCGTGGGCATTAAGTCAGCCCCAGCATTTT
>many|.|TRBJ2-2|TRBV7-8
CASSPTGSGELFF
TGTGCCAGCAGCCCGACAGGTAGCGGGGAGCTGTTTTTT
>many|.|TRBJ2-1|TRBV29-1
CSVEGMTYNEQFF
TGCAGCGTTGAGGGGATGACCTACAATGAGCAGTTCTTC
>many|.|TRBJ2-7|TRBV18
CASSPPWEWGAYEQYF
TGTGCCAGCTCACCACCGTGGGAGTGGGGGGCCTACGAGCAGTACTTC
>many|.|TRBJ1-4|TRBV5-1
CASSFAGSPNEKLFF
TGCGCCAGCAGCTTTGCGGGGTCCCCTAATGAAAAACTGTTTTTT
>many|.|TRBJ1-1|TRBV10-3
CAISDVGQGTFF
.
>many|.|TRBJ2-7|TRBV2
CASGGLSSYEQYF
TGTGCCTCAGGGGGGCTAAGCTCCTACGAGCAGTACTTC
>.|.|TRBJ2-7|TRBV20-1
CSASPLAKPSYEQYF
TGCAGTGCTAGCCCCCTAGCAAAGCCCTCCTACGAGCAGTACTTC
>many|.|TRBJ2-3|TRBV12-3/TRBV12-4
CATSAESDTDTQYF
TGTGCCACCTCAGCAGAGAGCGACACAGATACGCAGTATTTT
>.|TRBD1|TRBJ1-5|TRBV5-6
CASSQDRDQPQHF
TGTGCCAGCAGCCAAGACAGGGATCAGCCCCAGCATTTT
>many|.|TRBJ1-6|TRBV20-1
CSANPGNGNSPLHF
TGCAGTGCGAACCCAGGGAATGGTAATTCACCCCTCCACTTT
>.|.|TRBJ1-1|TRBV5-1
CASSFGQAKNTEAFF
TGCGCCAGCAGCTTTGGCCAGGCTAAGAACACTGAAGCTTTCTTT
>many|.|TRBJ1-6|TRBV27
CASSFGASYNSPLHF
TGTGCCAGCAGTTTCGGGGCCTCCTATAATTCACCCCTCCACTTT
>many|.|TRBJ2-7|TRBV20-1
CSAPHRVTYEQYF
TGCAGTGCTCCTCACAGGGTCACCTACGAGCAGTACTTC
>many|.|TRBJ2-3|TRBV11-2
CASSANREDTQYF
TGTGCCAGCAGCGCAAACAGGGAAGATACGCAGTATTTT
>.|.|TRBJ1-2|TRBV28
CASSKQRGGGYTF
TGTGCCAGCAGCAAACAAAGAGGGGGAGGCTACACCTTC
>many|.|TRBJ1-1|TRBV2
CASSEAGMKSEAFF
TGTGCCAGCAGTGAAGCCGGGATGAAATCTGAAGCTTTCTTT
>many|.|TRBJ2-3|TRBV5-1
CASSLGLHDTDTQYF
TGCGCCAGCAGCTTGGGACTCCACGACACAGATACGCAGTATTTT
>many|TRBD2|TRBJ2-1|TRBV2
CASSRGGNEQFF
TGTGCCAGCAGTCGCGGGGGCAATGAGCAGTTCTTC
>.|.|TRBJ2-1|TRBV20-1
CGAGGTHYNEQFF
TGCGGTGCTGGGGGGACTCACTACAATGAGCAGTTCTTC
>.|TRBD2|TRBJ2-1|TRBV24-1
CATSRAGVGSYNEQFF
TGTGCCACCAGCAGAGCGGGAGTAGGCTCCTACAATGAGCAGTTCTTC
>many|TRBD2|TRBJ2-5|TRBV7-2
CASSLSGSNYETQYF
TGTGCCAGCAGCTTAAGCGGGAGTAACTATGAGACCCAGTACTTC
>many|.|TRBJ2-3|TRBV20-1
CSAPGVNTQYF
TGCAGTGCTCCCGGGGTAAATACGCAGTATTTT
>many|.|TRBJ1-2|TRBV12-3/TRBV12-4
CASSIGTGYTF
TGTGCCAGCAGCATAGGAACTGGCTACACCTTC
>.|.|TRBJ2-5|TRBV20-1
CSASTKETQYF
TGCAGTGCTAGCACTAAAGAGACCCAGTACTTC
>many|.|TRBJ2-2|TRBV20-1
CSARAGAAVGELFF
TGCAGTGCAAGGGCGGGGGCGGCGGTCGGGGAGCTGTTTTTT
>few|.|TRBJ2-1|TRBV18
CASSRGAYNEQFF
TGTGCCAGCTCACGGGGGGCCTACAATGAGCAGTTCTTC
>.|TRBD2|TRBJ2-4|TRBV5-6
CASSPSGRLIQYF
TGTGCCAGCAGCCCTAGCGGACGTCTCATTCAGTACTTC
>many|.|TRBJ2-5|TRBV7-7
CASSLSPGAFQETQYF
TGTGCCAGCAGCTTGAGCCCCGGGGCATTCCAAGAGACCCAGTACTTC
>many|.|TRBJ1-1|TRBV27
CASSPRGGANTEAFF
TGTGCCAGCAGTCCCCGAGGGGGGGCCAACACTGAAGCTTTCTTT
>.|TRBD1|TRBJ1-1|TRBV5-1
CASSWDRRYTEAFF
TGCGCCAGCAGCTGGGACAGGCGATACACTGAAGCTTTCTTT
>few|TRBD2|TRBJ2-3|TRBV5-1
CASSLGLAGTTDTQYF
TGCGCCAGCAGCCTAGGACTAGCGGGTACCACAGATACGCAGTATTTT
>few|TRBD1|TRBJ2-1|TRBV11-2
CASSLDSGTEVYNEQFF
TGTGCCAGCAGCTTAGATTCTGGGACAGAAGTATACAATGAGCAGTTCTTC
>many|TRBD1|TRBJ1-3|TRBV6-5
CASSLTGQGAIGNGNTIYF
TGTGCCAGCAGTTTAACCGGACAGGGGGCCATTGGGAACGGAAACACCATATATTTT
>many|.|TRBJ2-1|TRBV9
CASSVGFLAFSYNEQFF
TGTGCCAGCAGCGTAGGTTTCCTAGCCTTCTCCTACAATGAGCAGTTCTTC
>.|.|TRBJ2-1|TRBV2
CVSSESGEQFF
TGTGTCAGCAGTGAAAGCGGTGAGCAGTTCTTC
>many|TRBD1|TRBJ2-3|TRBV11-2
CASSFGTGYKDTQYF
TGTGCCAGCAGCTTCGGGACAGGGTATAAAGATACGCAGTATTTT
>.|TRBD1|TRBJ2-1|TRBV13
CASSSTGGNEQFF
TGTGCCAGCAGCTCGACAGGGGGCAATGAGCAGTTCTTC
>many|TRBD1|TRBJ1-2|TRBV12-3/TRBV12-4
CASSPNGGTGSYGYTF
TGTGCCAGCAGTCCAAATGGGGGGACAGGGTCCTATGGCTACACCTTC
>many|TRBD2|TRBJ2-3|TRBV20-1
CSAEVPTSGGTDTQYF
TGCAGTGCTGAAGTCCCGACTAGCGGGGGCACAGATACGCAGTATTTT
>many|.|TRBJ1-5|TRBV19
CASSTQENQPQHF
TGTGCCAGTAGTACTCAGGAAAATCAGCCCCAGCATTTT
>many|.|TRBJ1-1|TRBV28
CASSTKRGNTEAFF
TGTGCCAGCAGCACAAAGAGGGGGAACACTGAAGCTTTCTTT
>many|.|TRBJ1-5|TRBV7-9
CASSPGAGSQPQHF
TGTGCCAGCAGTCCTGGGGCAGGGAGCCAGCCCCAGCATTTT
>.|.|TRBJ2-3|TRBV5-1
CASSLETQGDTQYF
TGCGCCAGCAGCTTGGAGACTCAGGGAGATACGCAGTATTTT
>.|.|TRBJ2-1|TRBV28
CASSLDQPLPQFF
TGTGCCAGCAGTTTAGATCAGCCCTTACCGCAGTTCTTC
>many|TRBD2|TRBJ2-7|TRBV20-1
CSAQPGGPQYEQYF
TGCAGTGCTCAACCGGGGGGACCTCAGTACGAGCAGTACTTC
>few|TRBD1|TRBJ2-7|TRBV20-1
CSALGTGRVRADEQYF
TGCAGTGCTTTGGGGACAGGGAGGGTCAGAGCGGACGAGCAGTACTTC
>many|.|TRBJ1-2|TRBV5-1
CASSLDGVRGYTF
TGCGCCAGCAGCTTGGATGGTGTTAGGGGCTACACCTTC
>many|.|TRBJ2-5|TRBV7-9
CASSSPTHQGLQETQYF
TGTGCCAGCAGCTCGCCCACTCACCAGGGTTTGCAAGAGACCCAGTACTTC
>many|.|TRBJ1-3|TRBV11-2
CASSADGLSGNTIYF
TGTGCCAGCAGCGCAGACGGGCTCTCTGGAAACACCATATATTTT
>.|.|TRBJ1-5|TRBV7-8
CASSLLAGFQPQHF
TGTGCCAGCAGCTTATTGGCGGGCTTTCAGCCCCAGCATTTT
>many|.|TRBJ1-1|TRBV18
CASSPPRTEAFF
TGTGCCAGCTCACCCCCGCGGACTGAAGCTTTCTTT
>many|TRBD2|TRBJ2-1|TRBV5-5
CASSLRGDRQFF
TGTGCCAGCAGCTTGCGGGGGGACCGACAGTTCTTC
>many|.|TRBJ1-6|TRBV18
CASSPRRGLDSPLHF
TGTGCCAGCTCACCAAGACGGGGGTTGGATTCACCCCTCCACTTT
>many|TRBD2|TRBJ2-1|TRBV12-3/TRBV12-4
CASSPFFGGKYNEQFF
TGTGCCAGCAGCCCCTTTTTCGGGGGGAAGTACAATGAGCAGTTCTTC
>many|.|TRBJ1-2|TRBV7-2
CASSQDSSYYGYTF
TGTGCCAGCAGCCAAGACAGCTCATACTATGGCTACACCTTC
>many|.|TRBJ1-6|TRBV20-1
CSARPDGNSPLHF
TGCAGTGCTAGACCGGACGGGAATTCACCCCTCCACTTT